Listed below are T cell receptor beta chains from one sample, sequenced in a study of blood T cell repertoires in COVID-19. Profiled with immunoSEQ multiplex PCR; TCRdb holds only in-frame clones, not every one. The sample has approximately 200,000 clones; roughly 80% are singletons. Sequencing used peripheral blood. The receptors come from a woman in her forties or fifties with acute or convalescent COVID-19. Both conserved end residues are part of each CDR3. The order of the fields is D gene, J gene, clone size, V gene, CDR3 protein, CDR3 DNA. The D gene is left open where the match is weak. Expanded clones are given a class, and other clones once, few, many or no size at all.

TRBD2 | TRBJ2-7 | - | TRBV30 | CAWVLAEERGAYEQYF | TGTGCCTGGGTACTAGCGGAAGAGCGAGGGGCCTACGAGCAGTACTTC
- | TRBJ1-5 | - | TRBV27 | CASSFRIPGLGNQPQHF | TGTGCCAGCAGTTTCCGAATCCCAGGGTTAGGCAATCAGCCCCAGCATTTT
- | TRBJ2-1 | - | TRBV6-1 | CASSVGQTPTFREQFF | TGTGCCAGCAGTGTAGGACAGACTCCCACTTTCAGGGAGCAGTTCTTC
TRBD2 | TRBJ2-3 | - | TRBV13 | CASSLVGLAGSTDTQYF | TGTGCCAGCAGCTTAGTCGGACTAGCGGGAAGCACAGATACGCAGTATTTT
- | TRBJ1-2 | - | TRBV6-5 | CASSSGVLGGYTF | TGTGCCAGCAGTTCAGGGGTTCTTGGCGGCTACACCTTC
- | TRBJ2-3 | few | TRBV4-1 | CASSPQVPDTQYF | TGCGCCAGCAGCCCACAAGTCCCAGATACGCAGTATTTT
TRBD1 | TRBJ2-1 | - | TRBV5-5 | CASSLDGTGNNEQFF | TGTGCCAGCAGCTTGGACGGGACAGGGAACAATGAGCAGTTCTTC
- | TRBJ1-3 | - | TRBV7-9 | CASSGGTESSGNTIYF | TGTGCCAGCAGCGGGGGGACGGAGAGCTCTGGAAACACCATATATTTT
- | TRBJ1-6 | few | TRBV28 | CASSLSLETLHF | TGTGCCAGCAGTTTATCCCTCGAGACCCTCCACTTT
- | TRBJ1-4 | - | TRBV5-1 | CARFTVATNEKLFF | TGCGCCAGATTTACAGTGGCAACTAATGAAAAACTGTTTTTT
TRBD1 | TRBJ1-3 | - | TRBV3-1/TRBV3-2 | CASSQGQGYGNTIYF | TGTGCCAGCAGCCAGGGACAGGGTTACGGAAACACCATATATTTT
TRBD1 | TRBJ1-3 | - | TRBV12-5 | CASGLHLGQGASSGNTIYF | TGTGCTAGTGGTTTGCACTTGGGACAGGGGGCTTCCTCTGGAAACACCATATATTTT
- | TRBJ1-4 | - | TRBV3-1/TRBV3-2 | CASSQVGEATNEKLFF | TGTGCCAGCAGCCAAGTCGGGGAAGCAACTAATGAAAAACTGTTTTTT
TRBD2 | TRBJ2-5 | once | TRBV5-5 | CASSLGVAGGGETQYF | TGTGCCAGCAGCTTGGGGGTAGCGGGAGGAGGGGAGACCCAGTACTTC
- | TRBJ1-1 | - | TRBV5-4 | CASSAQGPTEAFF | TGTGCCAGCAGCGCCCAGGGGCCCACTGAAGCTTTCTTT
- | TRBJ2-7 | - | TRBV3-1/TRBV3-2 | CASSLLYEQYF | TGTGCCAGCAGCCTCTTATACGAGCAGTACTTC
TRBD1 | TRBJ1-2 | - | TRBV28 | CASSRQGYGYTF | TGTGCCAGCTCGAGACAGGGCTATGGCTACACCTTC
- | TRBJ1-4 | few | TRBV18 | CASSPSRGTRDEKLFF | TGTGCCAGCTCACCCTCTCGTGGGACACGCGATGAAAAACTGTTTTTT
TRBD1 | TRBJ2-3 | - | TRBV7-2 | CASSLRAGTGKMNTQYF | TGTGCCAGCAGCTTAAGGGCCGGGACAGGGAAGATGAATACGCAGTATTTT
- | TRBJ1-6 | - | TRBV7-2 | CASSGSSYNSPLHF | TGTGCCAGCAGCGGGAGCTCCTATAATTCACCCCTCCACTTT
- | TRBJ2-2 | - | TRBV5-1 | CASSPDRTGELFF | TGCGCCAGCAGCCCGGACAGAACCGGGGAGCTGTTTTTT
TRBD1 | TRBJ1-5 | few | TRBV7-8 | CASSERTGNHLGNQPQHF | TGTGCCAGCTCTGAGAGGACAGGAAACCACCTCGGGAATCAGCCCCAGCATTTT
TRBD1 | TRBJ2-7 | - | TRBV30 | CAWGQAVSYEQYF | TGTGCCTGGGGACAGGCAGTCTCCTACGAGCAGTACTTC
- | TRBJ1-4 | few | TRBV3-1/TRBV3-2 | CASSHRELATNEKLFF | TGTGCCAGCAGCCACCGGGAGTTAGCAACTAATGAAAAACTGTTTTTT
TRBD2 | TRBJ2-4 | - | TRBV2 | CASNGGRDIQYF | TGTGCCAGCAATGGGGGGAGGGACATTCAGTACTTC
TRBD1 | TRBJ2-7 | - | TRBV10-3 | CAISEFNRGLEYF | TGTGCCATCAGTGAGTTTAACAGGGGTTTGGAGTACTTC
TRBD1 | TRBJ1-1 | few | TRBV5-1 | CASTLEGARVNTEAFF | TGCGCCAGCACCCTGGAGGGGGCGCGGGTGAACACTGAAGCTTTCTTT
- | TRBJ2-1 | few | TRBV3-1/TRBV3-2 | CASSLQGGSLNEQFF | TGTGCCAGCAGCCTCCAGGGGGGCTCCCTCAATGAGCAGTTCTTC
TRBD1 | TRBJ2-4 | - | TRBV19 | CAGRGTGQNIQYF | TGTGCCGGTCGTGGGACAGGGCAAAACATTCAGTACTTC
TRBD2 | TRBJ2-1 | once | TRBV2 | CASSEVLAGGTEQFF | TGTGCCAGCAGTGAAGTGCTAGCGGGAGGAACTGAGCAGTTCTTC
TRBD1 | TRBJ2-7 | - | TRBV29-1 | CSVVTGQGGYEQYF | TGCAGCGTTGTGACCGGACAGGGGGGCTACGAGCAGTACTTC
TRBD1 | TRBJ2-3 | - | TRBV5-6 | CASSLRTGGTDTQYF | TGTGCCAGCAGCTTAAGGACAGGGGGCACAGATACGCAGTATTTT
- | TRBJ1-4 | once | TRBV6-5 | CASSYGGGDEKLFF | TGTGCCAGCAGTTATGGAGGAGGGGACGAAAAACTGTTTTTT
- | TRBJ1-2 | once | TRBV28 | CASSPSRVVSGYGYTF | TGTGCCAGCAGCCCGTCGCGAGTTGTCTCGGGCTATGGCTACACCTTC
- | TRBJ1-6 | once | TRBV5-4 | CASSTGTGSRVHF | TGTGCCAGCAGCACAGGGACGGGATCCCGAGTCCACTTT
- | TRBJ1-1 | - | TRBV14 | CASSPRRNTEAFF | TGTGCCAGCAGCCCGCGGCGGAACACTGAAGCTTTCTTT
- | TRBJ2-3 | - | TRBV21-1 | CASSSRGRRGTDTQYF | TGTGCCAGCAGCAGCAGGGGGCGGAGAGGCACAGATACGCAGTATTTT
- | TRBJ1-6 | - | TRBV28 | CASSSPNSHNSPLHF | TGTGCCAGCAGTTCCCCTAACAGCCATAATTCACCCCTCCACTTT
TRBD1 | TRBJ2-1 | few | TRBV28 | CASTASGTGSYNEQFF | TGTGCCAGCACCGCTTCCGGGACAGGGAGTTACAATGAGCAGTTCTTC
TRBD2 | TRBJ2-5 | - | TRBV28 | CASSPPRLAVQETQYF | TGTGCCAGCAGCCCTCCGCGGCTAGCGGTCCAAGAGACCCAGTACTTC
TRBD1 | TRBJ1-3 | - | TRBV7-9 | CASSLATGGRNTIYF | TGTGCCAGCAGCTTAGCTACAGGGGGCAGAAACACCATATATTTT
TRBD1 | TRBJ1-1 | - | TRBV6-5 | CASSFDRGSTEAFF | TGTGCCAGCAGTTTTGACAGGGGATCCACTGAAGCTTTCTTT
- | TRBJ2-7 | - | TRBV4-2 | CASSQAQTYEQYF | TGTGCCAGCAGCCAGGCCCAAACCTACGAGCAGTACTTC
TRBD2 | TRBJ2-1 | few | TRBV24-1 | CATSESGGLSYNEQFF | TGTGCCACCAGTGAGAGCGGGGGCCTCTCCTACAATGAGCAGTTCTTC
- | TRBJ2-3 | - | TRBV28 | CASNPFGGGADTQYF | TGTGCCAGCAATCCCTTCGGGGGAGGAGCAGATACGCAGTATTTT
- | TRBJ2-3 | once | TRBV6-5 | CASSYSIRGAADTQYF | TGTGCCAGCAGTTACTCGATCAGGGGGGCCGCAGATACGCAGTATTTT
TRBD1 | TRBJ1-5 | - | TRBV11-2 | CASSPGTGYQPQHF | TGTGCCAGCAGCCCCGGGACAGGCTACCAGCCCCAGCATTTT
- | TRBJ1-6 | - | TRBV28 | CASSPTRSRLNSPLHF | TGTGCCAGCAGTCCTACCCGGAGCAGACTGAATTCACCCCTCCACTTT
- | TRBJ1-1 | - | TRBV2 | CASKESVTEAFF | TGTGCCAGCAAAGAATCAGTCACTGAAGCTTTCTTT
- | TRBJ1-3 | - | TRBV5-5 | CASSLGGPSGNTIYF | TGTGCCAGCAGCTTAGGAGGCCCGTCTGGAAACACCATATATTTT
- | TRBJ2-3 | - | TRBV14 | CASSQGRFGSGADTQYF | TGTGCCAGCAGCCAAGGTCGGTTCGGGAGTGGTGCAGATACGCAGTATTTT
- | TRBJ1-4 | - | TRBV6-5 | CASISSYNEKLFF | TGTGCCAGCATATCGAGCTATAATGAAAAACTGTTTTTT
- | TRBJ2-7 | - | TRBV18 | CASSPGGGAYEQYF | TGTGCCAGCTCACCGGGGGGAGGAGCCTACGAGCAGTACTTC